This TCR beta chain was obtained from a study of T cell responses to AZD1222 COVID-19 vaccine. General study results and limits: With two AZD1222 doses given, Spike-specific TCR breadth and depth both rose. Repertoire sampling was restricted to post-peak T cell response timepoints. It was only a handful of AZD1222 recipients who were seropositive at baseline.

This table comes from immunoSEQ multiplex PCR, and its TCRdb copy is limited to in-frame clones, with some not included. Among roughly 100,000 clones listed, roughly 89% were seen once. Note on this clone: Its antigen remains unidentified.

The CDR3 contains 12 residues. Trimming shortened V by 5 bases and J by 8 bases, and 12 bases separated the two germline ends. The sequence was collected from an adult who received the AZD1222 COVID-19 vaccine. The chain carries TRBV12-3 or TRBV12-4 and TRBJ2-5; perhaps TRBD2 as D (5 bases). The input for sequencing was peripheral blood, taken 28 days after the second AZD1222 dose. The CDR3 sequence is CASSPRVATQYF. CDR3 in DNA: TGTGCCAGCAGTCCGCGGGTTGCAACCCAGTACTTC.